This TCR beta chain was found in a study of human T cells and chemical hapten exposure. Unique molecular identifiers were affixed to discrete cDNA molecules within the library. TCRdb re-called the RACE reads through MiXCR, storing one row per CDR3 protein. The data hold 330,000 or so distinct CDR3 sequences, with nearly 6.5% observed a single time. This clonotype was recorded many times. Time point: patch test 2, 6 weeks after DPC sensitization. The treatment is: therapeutic diphenylcyclopropenone sensitization with weekly scalp DPC. This specimen was whole blood, taken in connection with sensitization to the hapten diphenylcyclopropenone (DPC). This clonotype was obtained from a woman younger than 30 with alopecia areata. Some clones in this sample may be carry-over from other donors' samples.

CDR3 bases: TGTGCCAGCAACCGAGGGACTAGTAATGAAAAACTGTTTTTT. Its translation is CASNRGTSNEKLFF. This chain joins TRBV6-2 or TRBV6-3 and TRBJ1-4; tentatively, D is TRBD1 (5 bases). The V gene's germline CDR1 is MNHEY and CDR2 SVGEGT. The CDR3 extends over 14 amino acids. V lost 7 bases to trimming and J lost 4 bases, with 13 bases between them.